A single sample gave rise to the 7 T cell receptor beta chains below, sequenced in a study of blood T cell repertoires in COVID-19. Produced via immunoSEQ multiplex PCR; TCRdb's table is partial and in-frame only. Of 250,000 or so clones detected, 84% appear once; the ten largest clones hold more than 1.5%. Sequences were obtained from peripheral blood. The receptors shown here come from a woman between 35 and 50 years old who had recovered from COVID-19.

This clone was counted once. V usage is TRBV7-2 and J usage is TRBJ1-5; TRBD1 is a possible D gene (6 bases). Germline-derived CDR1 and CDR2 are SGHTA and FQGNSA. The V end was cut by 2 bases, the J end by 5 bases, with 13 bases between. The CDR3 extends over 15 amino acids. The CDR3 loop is CASSLNPGQHQPQHF. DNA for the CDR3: TGTGCCAGCAGCTTAAATCCGGGACAACATCAGCCCCAGCATTTT.

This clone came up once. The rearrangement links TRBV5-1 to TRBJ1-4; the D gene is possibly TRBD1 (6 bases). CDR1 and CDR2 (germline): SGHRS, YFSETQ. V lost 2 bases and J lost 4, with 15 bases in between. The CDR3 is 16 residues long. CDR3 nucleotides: TGCGCCAGCAGCTTAGTGAGAAGGGGGTTTAATGAAAAACTGTTTTTT. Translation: CASSLVRRGFNEKLFF.

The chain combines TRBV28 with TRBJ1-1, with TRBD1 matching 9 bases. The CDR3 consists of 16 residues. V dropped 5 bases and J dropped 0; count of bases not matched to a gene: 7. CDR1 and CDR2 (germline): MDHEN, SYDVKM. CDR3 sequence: CASSDWDREVNTEAFF. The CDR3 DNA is TGTGCCAGCAGTGACTGGGACAGGGAGGTGAACACTGAAGCTTTCTTT.

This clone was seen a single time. Written as DNA, the CDR3 is TGTGCCAGCAGCGAGATCGGTAACACTGAAGCTTTCTTT. Encoded protein: CASSEIGNTEAFF. V usage is TRBV6-5 and J usage is TRBJ1-1; D not certain. The CDR3 loop spans 13 amino acids. Trimming took 6 bases from V and 2 from J, leaving 10 bases between them. The V gene's germline CDR1 is MNHEY and CDR2 SVGAGI.

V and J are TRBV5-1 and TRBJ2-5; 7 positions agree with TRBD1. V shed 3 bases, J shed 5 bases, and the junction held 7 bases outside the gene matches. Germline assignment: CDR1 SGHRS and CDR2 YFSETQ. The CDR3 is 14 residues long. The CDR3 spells CASSWSTGSETQYF. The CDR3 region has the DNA TGCGCCAGCAGCTGGTCGACAGGGTCGGAGACCCAGTACTTC.

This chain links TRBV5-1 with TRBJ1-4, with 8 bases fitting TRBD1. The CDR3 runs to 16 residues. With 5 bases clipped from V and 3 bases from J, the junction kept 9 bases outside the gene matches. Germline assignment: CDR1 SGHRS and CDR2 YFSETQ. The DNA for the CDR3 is TGCGCCAGCAGTGGACAGGGTTTGGTGGCTAATGAAAAACTGTTTTTT. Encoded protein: CASSGQGLVANEKLFF. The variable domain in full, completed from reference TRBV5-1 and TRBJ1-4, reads KAGVTQTPRYLIKTRGQQVTLSCSPISGHRSVSWYQQTPGQGLQFLFEYFSETQRNKGNFPGRFSGRQFSNSRSEMNVSTLELGDSALYLCASSGQGLVANEKLFFGSGTQLSVL.

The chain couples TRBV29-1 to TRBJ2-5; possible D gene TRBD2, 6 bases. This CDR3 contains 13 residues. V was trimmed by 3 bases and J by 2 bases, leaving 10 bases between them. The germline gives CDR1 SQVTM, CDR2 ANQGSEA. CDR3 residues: CSVDSGGQETQYF. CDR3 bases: TGCAGCGTTGATTCCGGGGGTCAAGAGACCCAGTACTTC.